This T cell receptor (beta chain) comes out of a study of OX40 agonist ivuxolimab in advanced cancers. The study's findings and limits: Clonal expansion among partial responders at 0.1-3.0 mg/kg ranked near the lowest.

Per the germline V gene, CDR1 is SEHNR and CDR2 is FQNEAQ (reference sequence). V lost 3 bases, J lost 2 bases, and 4 bases stayed unmatched. This CDR3 contains 17 residues. Method: immunoSEQ multiplex PCR; TCRdb's copy keeps in-frame clones and lacks some. Found here are approximately 76,000 clones, 75% to 85% of them singletons; the top ten hold 0.61%. For this clone: Its specificity is unknown.

The sequence was collected from an adult with an advanced solid tumor such as melanoma, head and neck, liver or kidney cancer. The sequencing used CD4+ or CD8+ T cells sorted from blood, collected in a trial of the OX40 agonist ivuxolimab. This rearrangement joins TRBV7-9 to TRBJ2-6; 10 nucleotides align to TRBD1. CDR3 in DNA: TGTGCCAGCAGCTTGGGACAGGGGTTGGCTGGGGCCAACGTCCTGACTTTC. As protein: CASSLGQGLAGANVLTF. Drawing the rest from reference TRBV7-9 and TRBJ2-6, the complete variable domain is DTGVSQNPRHKITKRGQNVTFRCDPISEHNRLYWYRQTLGQGPEFLTYFQNEAQLEKSRLLSDRFSAERPKGSFSTLEIQRTEQGDSAMYLCASSLGQGLAGANVLTFGAGSRLTVL.